This passage covers 25 T cell receptor beta chains from one sample sequenced in a study of blood T cell repertoires in COVID-19. Libraries were prepared by immunoSEQ multiplex PCR; TCRdb keeps only in-frame clonotypes and omits some of them. This sample has over 80,000 clones, with 80% to 90% found just once. Material: peripheral blood. The receptors were sampled from an elderly man with active or convalescent COVID-19.

The gene calls are TRBV2 and TRBJ2-7; D may be TRBD2 (6 bases). The CDR3 spans 14 residues. Trimming took off 6 bases at V and 5 bases at J, with 17 bases between the two ends. Germline CDR1 is SNHLY and CDR2 is FYNNEI. Written as DNA, the CDR3 is TGTGCCAGCAGGAGAAAACTGGAGGGCCACGAGCAGTACTTC. Encoded protein: CASRRKLEGHEQYF.

The rearrangement joins TRBV6-6 to TRBJ2-7; 10 nucleotides match TRBD2. J was trimmed by 3 bases and V by 4 bases; bases with no gene match: 9. CDR1 is MNHNY and CDR2 is SVGAGI in the germline V gene (reference sequence). The CDR3 loop spans 16 amino acids. Here the CDR3 DNA reads TGTGCCAGCAGTTTAACCTCTAGCGGGAGAAGCTACGAGCAGTACTTC. Amino acids: CASSLTSSGRSYEQYF.

This clone appeared once. The chain carries TRBV5-1 and TRBJ2-1; 7 positions agree with TRBD1. V lost 5 bases to trimming and J lost 1 base; unmatched junction nucleotides: 3. The CDR3 has 14 amino acids. CDR1 and CDR2 from the germline V gene are SGHRS and YFSETQ. CDR3 nucleotides: TGCGCCAGCAGGGGACAGCAATCCTACAATGAGCAGTTCTTC. Its protein product is CASRGQQSYNEQFF.

This clone was seen once. V and J are TRBV7-6 and TRBJ2-1; 8 bases agree with TRBD1. This CDR3 spans 15 amino acids. V was pared by 1 base and J by 3 bases, with 2 bases of the junction left unmatched. Germline V gene lookup returns CDR1 SGHVS and CDR2 FNYEAQ. The CDR3 protein is CASSLGRGHYNEQFF. CDR3 coding DNA: TGTGCCAGCAGCTTAGGCAGGGGGCACTACAATGAGCAGTTCTTC.

The rearrangement links TRBV9 to TRBJ2-7; TRBD2 matches 7 bases. After removal of 1 base from V and 3 bases from J, the junction contained 1 base not matched to a gene. Germline CDR1 is SGDLS and CDR2 is YYNGEE. The CDR3 extends over 13 amino acids. Here the CDR3 reads CASSVSGNYEQYF. CDR3 nucleotides: TGTGCCAGCAGCGTAAGCGGGAACTACGAGCAGTACTTC.

The rearrangement uses TRBV7-9 and TRBJ1-5; D is uncertain. Trimming removed 0 bases from V and 6 bases from J, with 9 bases in between. The germline gives CDR1 SEHNR, CDR2 FQNEAQ (reference sequence). CDR3 size: 14 residues. Written as DNA, the CDR3 is TGTGCCAGCAGCTTAGCGACGGGAGGTCAGCCCCAGCATTTT. Its protein is CASSLATGGQPQHF.

This clone was seen more than once but under ten times. V is TRBV6-5 and J is TRBJ1-5; D is undetermined. Trimming took 4 bases from V and 0 from J, leaving 7 bases between them. This CDR3 comprises 14 residues. The germline V gene encodes CDR1 MNHEY and CDR2 SVGAGI. CDR3 nucleotide sequence: TGTGCCAGCAGTTCGGGAGATAGCAATCAGCCCCAGCATTTT. Residues: CASSSGDSNQPQHF.

The chain recombines TRBV9 with TRBJ2-2; perhaps TRBD1 as D (6 bases). CDR3 size: 15 residues. Deletions cut 1 base from V and 4 bases from J, with 11 bases between. The germline gives CDR1 SGDLS, CDR2 YYNGEE. This CDR3 reads CASSVSGQITGELFF. As DNA, the CDR3 is TGTGCCAGCAGCGTATCTGGACAGATCACCGGGGAGCTGTTTTTT.

The rearrangement uses TRBV5-1 and TRBJ1-5, with 7 bases fitting TRBD1. J gave up 2 bases and V 4 bases, and 3 bases lay outside the gene matches. The CDR3 consists of 14 residues. Germline assignment: CDR1 SGHRS and CDR2 YFSETQ. The CDR3: CASSPGTGNQPQHF. The CDR3 DNA follows: TGCGCCAGCAGCCCCGGGACAGGCAATCAGCCCCAGCATTTT.

The chain combines TRBV29-1 with TRBJ2-6, with D hard to call. V was pared by 6 bases and J by 4 bases, with 10 bases between. This CDR3 is 13 amino acids long. Germline lookup yields CDR1 SQVTM and CDR2 ANQGSEA. DNA of the CDR3: TGCAGCGTGATGACATACGGGGCCAACGTCCTGACTTTC. This encodes CSVMTYGANVLTF. The entire variable domain, with the rest obtained from reference TRBV29-1 and TRBJ2-6, is as follows: SAVISQKPSRDICQRGTSLTIQCQVDSQVTMMFWYRQQPGQSLTLIATANQGSEATYESGFVIDKFPISRPNLTFSTLTVSNMSPEDSSIYLCSVMTYGANVLTFGAGSRLTVL.

The chain links TRBV10-3 to TRBJ1-1, with D unresolved. The CDR3 is 11 residues long. Trimming took 8 bases from V and 4 from J, leaving 8 bases between them. From germline, CDR1 is ENHRY and CDR2 SYGVKD. The CDR3 region has the DNA TGTGCCATCCGCGATATCACTGAAGCTTTCTTT. This translates into CAIRDITEAFF.

The chain carries TRBV10-3 and TRBJ2-2; D possibly corresponds to TRBD2 (6 bases). The CDR3 length is 14 residues. Per germline, CDR1 ENHRY and CDR2 SYGVKD. V shed 8 bases and J shed 4 bases, with 14 bases lying between them. Here the CDR3 DNA reads TGTGCCATCGGGGAGACTAGTAGCACCGGGGAGCTGTTTTTT. Protein sequence: CAIGETSSTGELFF.

The V and J genes are TRBV4-1 and TRBJ2-1, with 7 bases that match TRBD2. Germline V lookup: CDR1 MGHRA, CDR2 YSYEKL. The CDR3 extends over 15 amino acids. The V segment lost 2 bases and the J segment 7 bases; nucleotides outside the gene matches: 8. The CDR3 reads CASSQSRTRWNEQFF. CDR3 bases: TGCGCCAGCAGCCAATCTCGGACTAGATGGAATGAGCAGTTCTTC.

The chain uses TRBV28 and TRBJ2-3; D is unclear. This CDR3 region has 12 residues. V lost 5 bases and J lost 1, with 4 bases in between. The germline V gene has CDR1 MDHEN and CDR2 SYDVKM. The CDR3 DNA follows: TGTGCCAGCAGTCAGGGCACAGATACGCAGTATTTT. Amino acid sequence: CASSQGTDTQYF.

On this clone: Other DNA sequences in this sample translate to the same CDR3. This chain uses TRBV5-1 with TRBJ2-1, with 11 bases that match TRBD2. The germline gives CDR1 SGHRS, CDR2 YFSETQ. CDR3 length: 16 amino acids. With V trimmed by 1 base and J by 0 bases, 0 bases remained unmatched. The CDR3 loop is CASSLTSGSSYNEQFF. In DNA, the CDR3 is TGCGCCAGCAGCTTGACTAGCGGGAGCTCCTACAATGAGCAGTTCTTC.

This clone was observed a single time. The chain has TRBV6-1 and TRBJ2-1; 8 bases align to TRBD2. The germline V gene has CDR1 MNHNS and CDR2 SASEGT. Losses at the gene ends were 0 bases for V and 4 bases for J; bases not matched to a gene: 5. The CDR3 spans 16 residues. The CDR3 spells CASSEAGAGAYNEQFF. For the CDR3, the DNA is TGTGCCAGCAGTGAAGCAGGAGCGGGGGCGTACAATGAGCAGTTCTTC.

The V and J genes are TRBV19 and TRBJ1-2; 7 bases agree with TRBD1. The junction had 6 bases not matched to a gene; V was cut back by 4 bases and J by 4 bases. Germline V gene lookup returns CDR1 LNHDA and CDR2 SQIVND (reference sequence). This CDR3 is 14 amino acids long. The CDR3 DNA reads as TGTGCCAGTAGTACAATCGACAGGGCCTATGGCTACACCTTC. Protein product: CASSTIDRAYGYTF.

This clone was seen just once. J is TRBJ2-3 and V is TRBV4-2, with 8 bases that match TRBD2. J gave up 1 base and V 0 bases, and 3 bases lay outside the gene matches. The V gene's germline CDR1 is LGHNA and CDR2 YNFKEQ. The CDR3 extends over 16 amino acids. CDR3 bases: TGTGCCAGCAGCCAAGATTCGACTAGCGGCACAGATACGCAGTATTTT. Protein product: CASSQDSTSGTDTQYF.

The chain combines TRBV30 with TRBJ1-5; 7 bases line up with TRBD1. This CDR3 has 14 amino acids. Per the germline V gene, CDR1 is GTSNPN and CDR2 is SVGIG (reference sequence). V gave up 0 bases and J gave up 5 bases; unmatched junction bases: 4. The CDR3 coding sequence is TGTGCCTGGAGTGTAGAGGGGGCCCATCAGCCCCAGCATTTT. This translates into CAWSVEGAHQPQHF.

In its sample, this clone was seen once. The rearrangement joins TRBV19 to TRBJ2-1, with 8 positions matching TRBD1. The CDR3 contains 16 residues. The V segment lost 6 bases and the J segment 0 bases; nucleotides outside the gene matches: 7. Germline CDR1 reads LNHDA; CDR2 reads SQIVND (reference sequence). CDR3 sequence: CASSLRGLSSYNEQFF. The CDR3 bases are TGTGCCAGTAGCCTCAGGGGGCTGAGCTCCTACAATGAGCAGTTCTTC.

The V call is TRBV4-2, the J call TRBJ1-5; no firm D call. V lost 0 bases to trimming and J lost 3 bases, with 15 bases between them. The CDR3 is made up of 17 amino acids. Germline assignment: CDR1 LGHNA and CDR2 YNFKEQ. The chain's CDR3 is CASSQEARQRFNQPQHF. The DNA for the CDR3 is TGTGCCAGCAGCCAAGAGGCTCGTCAGAGGTTCAATCAGCCCCAGCATTTT.

The chain has TRBV19 and TRBJ1-5; D is unresolved. Trimming pared 0 bases from V and 5 bases from J, leaving 11 bases between. The V gene's germline CDR1 is LNHDA and CDR2 SQIVND (reference sequence). The CDR3 runs to 15 residues. In DNA form, the CDR3 reads TGTGCCAGTAGTATAGATCGGGTCAGATATCAGCCCCAGCATTTT. It codes for CASSIDRVRYQPQHF.

This clone was counted only a few times. Here the CDR3 reads CATSRGRTAGAYNEQFF. The CDR3 bases are TGTGCCACCAGCAGAGGACGGACAGCGGGAGCCTACAATGAGCAGTTCTTC. The V gene is TRBV15, the J gene TRBJ2-1; 8 nucleotides agree with TRBD2. The CDR3 is 17 residues long. The junction had 7 bases not matched to a gene; V was cut back by 1 base and J by 2 bases. CDR1 is LNHNV, CDR2 YYDKDF, per germline (reference sequence).

CDR3: CASSYPGQGLGSPLHF. In DNA form, the CDR3 reads TGTGCCAGCAGTTACCCCGGACAGGGACTTGGTTCACCCCTCCACTTT. The chain couples TRBV6-6 to TRBJ1-6; TRBD1 matches 8 bases. V shed 2 bases and J 9 bases; nucleotides not matched to a gene: 9. The germline V gene encodes CDR1 MNHNY and CDR2 SVGAGI (reference sequence). This CDR3 region has 16 residues.

The rearrangement uses TRBV4-3 and TRBJ1-5; D not certain. With 1 base removed from V and 7 bases from J, the gap between germline ends came to 11 bases. CDR3 length: 14 residues. From germline, CDR1 is LGHNA and CDR2 YSLEER. The CDR3: CASSQVEGLQPQHF. The CDR3 DNA reads TGCGCCAGCAGCCAAGTAGAGGGCTTACAGCCCCAGCATTTT.